The 14 T cell receptor beta chains reported below all come from one sample, sequenced in a study of cytomegalovirus exposure and HLA in healthy donors. Amplification used 60 Vbeta primers and 13 Jbeta primers. Profiling relied on immunoSEQ multiplex PCR, and the TCRdb table lists in-frame clones only, not all of them. The table shows 150,000 or so clones, with around 81% occurring only once. Sequenced sample: PBMCs. The receptor set was obtained from a woman between 40 and 55 years old in good health and CMV-seronegative.

This clone came up many times. The genes are TRBV4-1 and TRBJ2-3; D not resolved. Germline V gives CDR1 MGHRA, CDR2 YSYEKL. Trimming removed 4 bases from V and 0 bases from J, with 11 bases in between. CDR3 length: 15 residues. CDR3 sequence reads: CASSPIGTSTDTQYF. The CDR3 DNA follows: TGCGCCAGCAGCCCAATCGGTACTAGCACAGATACGCAGTATTTT.

The V gene is TRBV28, the J gene TRBJ2-7; 9 positions agree with TRBD1. This CDR3 has 17 residues. Germline-derived CDR1 and CDR2 are MDHEN and SYDVKM. Trimming removed 5 bases from V and 3 bases from J; junction bases left unmatched: 14. DNA of the CDR3: TGTGCCAGCAGTCCCTCCCCCGGGACAGGGTGGGTCTACGAGCAGTACTTC. As protein: CASSPSPGTGWVYEQYF.

This clone was recorded once. The CDR3 nucleotides are TGTGCCAGCAGCGTAGCGGTATATCCGGATGAGCAGTTCTTC. This codes for CASSVAVYPDEQFF. The genes are TRBV9 and TRBJ2-1; no definite D call. CDR3 length: 14 residues. With 0 bases removed from V and 8 bases from J, the gap between germline ends came to 12 bases. Germline CDR1 SGDLS, CDR2 YYNGEE.

V usage is TRBV19 and J usage is TRBJ1-2; D gene unclear. The ends were cut back, 7 bases at V and 4 bases at J, with 13 bases in the middle. This CDR3 spans 13 amino acids. Germline V gene sequence: CDR1 LNHDA, CDR2 SQIVND (reference sequence). CDR3 loop: CASNPSPVYGYTF. The CDR3 bases are TGTGCCAGTAATCCCTCCCCGGTCTATGGCTACACCTTC.

The rearrangement joins TRBV6-4 to TRBJ2-5; tentatively, D is TRBD1 (6 bases). Trimming pared 0 bases from V and 4 bases from J, leaving 12 bases between. Germline values: CDR1 MRHNA, CDR2 SNTAGT. This CDR3 comprises 15 residues. Here the CDR3 DNA reads TGTGCCAGCAGTGACTCGATCAGGGGTACAGAGACCCAGTACTTC. This translates into CASSDSIRGTETQYF.

The gene calls are TRBV6-1 and TRBJ1-1; the match to TRBD1 covers 7 bases. Germline V gene lookup returns CDR1 MNHNS and CDR2 SASEGT. The V gene end was trimmed by 5 bases and the J gene end by 5 bases; junction bases not matched to a gene: 11. The CDR3 sequence is 15 residues long. In DNA, the CDR3 is TGTGCCAGCAGTCCCCACAGACAGGGAGGAACTGAAGCTTTCTTT. Residues: CASSPHRQGGTEAFF.

The rearrangement links TRBV6-5 to TRBJ1-1; a possible D gene is TRBD1 (6 bases). The CDR3 extends over 14 amino acids. CDR1 MNHEY and CDR2 SVGAGI come from the germline V gene. Trimming removed 6 bases at V and 2 bases at J, with 13 bases between. This CDR3 reads CASRDRGGNTEAFF. The CDR3 nucleotides are TGTGCCAGCAGGGACCGAGGGGGTAACACTGAAGCTTTCTTT.

This chain uses TRBV15 with TRBJ2-3; 10 positions agree with TRBD1. The V gene's germline CDR1 is LNHNV and CDR2 YYDKDF (reference sequence). CDR3 length: 17 residues. The V segment lost 0 bases and the J segment 2 bases; nucleotides outside the gene matches: 5. This CDR3 reads CATSRDPGQGFTDTQYF. CDR3 DNA sequence: TGTGCCACCAGCAGAGACCCGGGACAGGGGTTCACAGATACGCAGTATTTT.

This chain joins TRBV7-6 and TRBJ2-1; possible D gene TRBD2, 6 bases. Germline V gene data show CDR1 as SGHVS and CDR2 as FNYEAQ. The CDR3 has 12 residues. Trimming removed 2 bases at V and 9 bases at J, with 8 bases between. CDR3 nucleotides: TGTGCCAGCAGCTTACGGGAGAGTGAGCAGTTCTTC. Translation gives CASSLRESEQFF.

The chain employs TRBV7-9 and TRBJ2-2; 11 nucleotides agree with TRBD1. With V trimmed by 2 bases and J by 6 bases, 8 bases remained unmatched. Germline CDR1 SEHNR, CDR2 FQNEAQ (reference sequence). The CDR3 spans 17 residues. CDR3 loop: CASSLPRDRGVPGELFF. DNA for the CDR3: TGTGCCAGCAGCTTACCTCGGGACAGGGGGGTTCCCGGGGAGCTGTTTTTT.

The sample holds a few counts of this clone. The chain is built from TRBV11-2 and TRBJ2-7, with 10 bases fitting TRBD2. This CDR3 is 17 amino acids long. The germline CDR1 and CDR2 sequences are SGHAT and FQNNGV. Germline trimming cut 4 bases from V and 0 bases from J; bases unmatched to any gene: 9. The CDR3 DNA sequence: TGTGCCAGCAGCTCCCTTAGCGGGAGGACCGTCTCCTACGAGCAGTACTTC. This sequence encodes CASSSLSGRTVSYEQYF.

This clone was recorded a few times. The chain employs TRBV18 and TRBJ1-2, with D tentatively TRBD1 (5 bases). CDR1 is KGHSH and CDR2 is LQKENI in the germline V gene. Deletions cut 3 bases from V and 4 bases from J, with 18 bases between. CDR3 length equals 16 residues. The chain's CDR3 is CASSPGGGGPLYGYTF. CDR3 sequence (DNA): TGTGCCAGCTCACCGGGGGGGGGAGGCCCCCTCTATGGCTACACCTTC.

The rearrangement joins TRBV5-1 to TRBJ1-1; TRBD1 matches at 7 bases. CDR1 is SGHRS, CDR2 YFSETQ, per germline. V was clipped by 4 bases and J by 3 bases; unmatched bases: 9. This CDR3 is built from 15 residues. The CDR3 DNA is TGCGCCAGCAGCCTGGACACAGGGGCGCACACTGAAGCTTTCTTT. Protein product: CASSLDTGAHTEAFF.

The chain employs TRBV11-1 and TRBJ2-1; 8 bases line up with TRBD2. Losses at the gene ends were 5 bases for V and 6 bases for J; bases not matched to a gene: 9. This CDR3 is built from 15 residues. In germline, CDR1 is SGHAT, CDR2 FQDESV (reference sequence). The CDR3 spells CASSLRLAGFNEQFF. The CDR3 nucleotides are TGTGCCAGCAGCCTAAGGCTAGCGGGCTTCAATGAGCAGTTCTTC.